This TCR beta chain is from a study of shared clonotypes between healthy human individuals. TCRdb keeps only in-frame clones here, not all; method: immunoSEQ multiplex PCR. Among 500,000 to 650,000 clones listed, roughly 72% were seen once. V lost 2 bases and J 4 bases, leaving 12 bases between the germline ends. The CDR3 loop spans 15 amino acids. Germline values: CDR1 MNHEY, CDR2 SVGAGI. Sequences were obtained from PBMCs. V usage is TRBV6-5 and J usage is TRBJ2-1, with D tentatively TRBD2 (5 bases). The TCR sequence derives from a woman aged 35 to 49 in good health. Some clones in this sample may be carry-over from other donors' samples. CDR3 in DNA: TGTGCCAGCAGTTACGTCGGACTGAATTACAATGAGCAGTTCTTC. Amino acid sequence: CASSYVGLNYNEQFF.